This section outlines one T cell receptor (beta chain) sequence together with its context. The antigen remains undetermined. The data were obtained in a study of T cell responses to AZD1222 COVID-19 vaccine. Study outcomes and limitations: Females made up more of the donors, who were largely white British, and clonal diversity may have come out too low.

Assay used: immunoSEQ multiplex PCR; TCRdb lists only in-frame clones, some missing. The table records about 64,000 clones, about nine tenths of them present only once. The CDR3 loop spans 15 amino acids. V shed 1 base and J shed 2 bases, with 11 bases lying between them. Germline V gene sequence: CDR1 ENHRY, CDR2 SYGVKD. Sample: peripheral blood, taken 28 days after the second dose of the MenACWY control vaccine. V and J are TRBV10-3 and TRBJ1-2; D is undetermined. The TCR was taken from an adult who received the MenACWY meningococcal vaccine as a control. The CDR3 is CAISELRPKNYGYTF. Here the CDR3 DNA reads TGTGCCATCAGTGAGTTACGGCCGAAGAACTATGGCTACACCTTC.